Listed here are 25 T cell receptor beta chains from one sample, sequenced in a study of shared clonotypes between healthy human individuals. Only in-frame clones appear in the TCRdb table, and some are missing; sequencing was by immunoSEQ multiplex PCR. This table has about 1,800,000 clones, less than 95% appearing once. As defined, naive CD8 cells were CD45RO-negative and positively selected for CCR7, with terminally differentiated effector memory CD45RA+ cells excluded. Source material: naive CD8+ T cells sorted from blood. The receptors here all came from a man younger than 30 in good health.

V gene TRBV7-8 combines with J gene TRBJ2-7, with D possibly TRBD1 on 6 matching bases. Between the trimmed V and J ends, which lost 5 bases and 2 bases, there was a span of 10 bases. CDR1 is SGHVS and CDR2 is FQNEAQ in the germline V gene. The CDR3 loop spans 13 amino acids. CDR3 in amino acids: CASSQGTTYEQYF. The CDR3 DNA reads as TGTGCCAGCAGCCAGGGGACCACCTACGAGCAGTACTTC.

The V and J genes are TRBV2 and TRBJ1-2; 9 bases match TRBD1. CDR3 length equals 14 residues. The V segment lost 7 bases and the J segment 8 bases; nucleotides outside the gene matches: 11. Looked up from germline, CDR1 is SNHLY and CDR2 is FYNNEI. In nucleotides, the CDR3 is TGTGCCAGCACCTGGACAGGGGCTACCGGAGGCTACACCTTC. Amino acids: CASTWTGATGGYTF.

The CDR3, as DNA: TGTGCCAGTACCACGGGACAGGGCTGGACAGATACGCAGTATTTT. Translation gives CASTTGQGWTDTQYF. V gene TRBV19 combines with J gene TRBJ2-3; 9 positions match TRBD1. V was clipped by 7 bases and J by 3 bases; unmatched bases: 8. The CDR3 extends over 15 amino acids. Germline V gene sequence: CDR1 LNHDA, CDR2 SQIVND (reference sequence).

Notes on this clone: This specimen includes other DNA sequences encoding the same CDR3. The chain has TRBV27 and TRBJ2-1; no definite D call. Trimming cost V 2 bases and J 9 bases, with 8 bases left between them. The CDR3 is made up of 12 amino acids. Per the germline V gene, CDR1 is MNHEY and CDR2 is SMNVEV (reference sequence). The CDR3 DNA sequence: TGTGCCAGCAGTTTAGGTGGTGGTGAGCAGTTCTTC. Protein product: CASSLGGGEQFF.

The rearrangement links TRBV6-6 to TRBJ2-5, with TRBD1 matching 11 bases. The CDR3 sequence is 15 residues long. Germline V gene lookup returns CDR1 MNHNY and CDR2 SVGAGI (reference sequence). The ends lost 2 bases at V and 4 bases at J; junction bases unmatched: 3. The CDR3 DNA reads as TGTGCCAGCAGTTACGGACAGGGGGCTCGAGAGACCCAGTACTTC. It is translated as CASSYGQGARETQYF.

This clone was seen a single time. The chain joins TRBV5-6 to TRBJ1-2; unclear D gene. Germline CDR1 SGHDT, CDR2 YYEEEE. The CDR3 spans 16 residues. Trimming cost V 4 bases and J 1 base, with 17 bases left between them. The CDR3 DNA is TGTGCCAGCAGCACGACGGAGATCTTGAATAACTATGGCTACACCTTC. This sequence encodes CASSTTEILNNYGYTF.

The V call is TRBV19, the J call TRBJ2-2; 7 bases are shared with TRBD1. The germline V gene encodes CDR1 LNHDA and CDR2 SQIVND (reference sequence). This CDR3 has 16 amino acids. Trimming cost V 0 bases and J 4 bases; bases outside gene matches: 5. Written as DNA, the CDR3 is TGTGCCAGTAGTATAGACCCGGACAGGCTCACCGGGGAGCTGTTTTTT. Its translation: CASSIDPDRLTGELFF.

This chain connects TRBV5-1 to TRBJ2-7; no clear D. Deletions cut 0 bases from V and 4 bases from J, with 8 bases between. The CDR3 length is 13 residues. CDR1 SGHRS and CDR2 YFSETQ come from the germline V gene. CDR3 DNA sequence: TGCGCCAGCAGCTTGGAACCCGCTTACGAGCAGTACTTC. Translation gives CASSLEPAYEQYF.

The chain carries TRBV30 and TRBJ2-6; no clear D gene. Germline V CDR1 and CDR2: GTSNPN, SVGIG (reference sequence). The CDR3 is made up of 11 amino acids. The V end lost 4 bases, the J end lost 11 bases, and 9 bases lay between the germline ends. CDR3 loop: CAWNDVDVLTF. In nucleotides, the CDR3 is TGTGCCTGGAATGACGTGGACGTCCTGACTTTC.

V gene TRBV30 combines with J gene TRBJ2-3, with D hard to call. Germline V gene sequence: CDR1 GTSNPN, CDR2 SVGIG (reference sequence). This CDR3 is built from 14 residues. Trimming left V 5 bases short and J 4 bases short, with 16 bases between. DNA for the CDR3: TGTGCCTGGTCTTGGTCCGCGGCTCCAGATACGCAGTATTTT. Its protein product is CAWSWSAAPDTQYF.

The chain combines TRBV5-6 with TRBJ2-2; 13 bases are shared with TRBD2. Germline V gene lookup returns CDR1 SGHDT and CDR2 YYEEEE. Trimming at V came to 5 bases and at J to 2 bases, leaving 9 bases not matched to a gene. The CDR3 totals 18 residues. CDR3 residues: CASRPGLAGRSNTGELFF. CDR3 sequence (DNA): TGTGCCAGCAGACCGGGACTAGCGGGGAGGAGTAACACCGGGGAGCTGTTTTTT.

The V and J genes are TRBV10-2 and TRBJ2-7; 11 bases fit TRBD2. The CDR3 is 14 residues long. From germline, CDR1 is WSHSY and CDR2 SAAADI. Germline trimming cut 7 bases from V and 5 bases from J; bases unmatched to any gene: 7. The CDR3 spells CASNPGTSGDEQYF. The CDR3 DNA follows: TGCGCCAGCAATCCCGGGACTAGCGGAGACGAGCAGTACTTC.

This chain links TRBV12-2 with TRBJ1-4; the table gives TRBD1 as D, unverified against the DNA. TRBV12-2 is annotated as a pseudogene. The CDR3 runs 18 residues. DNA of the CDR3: TGTGCAAGTCGCTCCCGACAGGGTGGTCCCGGAGGTGGAGAAAAACTGTTTTTT. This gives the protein CASRSRQGGPGGGEKLFF.

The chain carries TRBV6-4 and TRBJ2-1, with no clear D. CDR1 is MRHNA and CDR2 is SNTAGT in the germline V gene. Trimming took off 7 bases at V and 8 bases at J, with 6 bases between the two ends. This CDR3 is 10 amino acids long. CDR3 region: CASTDHEQFF. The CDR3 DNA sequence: TGTGCCAGCACCGACCATGAGCAGTTCTTC.

The CDR3 spells CAISGDPLVSTDTQYF. The CDR3 DNA reads TGTGCCATCAGTGGAGACCCCCTTGTGTCCACAGATACGCAGTATTTT. The V gene is TRBV10-3, the J gene TRBJ2-3; D not certain. V gave up 4 bases and J gave up 2 bases, with 16 bases separating them. CDR1 ENHRY and CDR2 SYGVKD come from the germline V gene. This CDR3 spans 16 amino acids.

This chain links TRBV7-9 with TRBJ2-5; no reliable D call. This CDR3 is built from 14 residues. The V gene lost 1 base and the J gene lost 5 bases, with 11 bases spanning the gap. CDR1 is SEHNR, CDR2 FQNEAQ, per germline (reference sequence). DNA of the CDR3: TGTGCCAGCAGCTTAGATACTGCGGTCGAGACCCAGTACTTC. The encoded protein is CASSLDTAVETQYF.

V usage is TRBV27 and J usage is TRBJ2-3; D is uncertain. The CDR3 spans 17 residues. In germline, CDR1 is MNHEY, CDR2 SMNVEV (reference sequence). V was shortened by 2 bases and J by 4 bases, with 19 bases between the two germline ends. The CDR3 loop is CASSLKGAEEFADTQYF. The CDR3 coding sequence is TGTGCCAGCAGTTTAAAAGGAGCAGAAGAATTTGCAGATACGCAGTATTTT.

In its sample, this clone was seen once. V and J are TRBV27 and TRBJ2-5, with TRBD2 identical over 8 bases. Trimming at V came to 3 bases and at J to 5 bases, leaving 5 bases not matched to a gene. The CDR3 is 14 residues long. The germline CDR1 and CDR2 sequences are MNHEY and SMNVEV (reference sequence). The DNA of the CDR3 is TGTGCCAGCAGTTTCCATTCGGGGGGGGAGACCCAGTACTTC. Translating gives CASSFHSGGETQYF.

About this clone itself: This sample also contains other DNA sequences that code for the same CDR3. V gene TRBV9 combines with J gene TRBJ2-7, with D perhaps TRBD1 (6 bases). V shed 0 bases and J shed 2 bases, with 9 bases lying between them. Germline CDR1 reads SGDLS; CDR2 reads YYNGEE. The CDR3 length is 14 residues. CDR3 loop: CASSVAQGAYEQYF. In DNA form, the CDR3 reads TGTGCCAGCAGCGTAGCACAGGGTGCCTACGAGCAGTACTTC.

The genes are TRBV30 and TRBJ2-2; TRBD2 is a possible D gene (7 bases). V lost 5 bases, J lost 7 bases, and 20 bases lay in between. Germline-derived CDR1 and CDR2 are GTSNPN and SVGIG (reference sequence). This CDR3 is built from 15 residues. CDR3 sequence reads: CAWAPRGGGFGELFF. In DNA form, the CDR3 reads TGTGCCTGGGCCCCAAGGGGGGGCGGGTTCGGGGAGCTGTTTTTT.

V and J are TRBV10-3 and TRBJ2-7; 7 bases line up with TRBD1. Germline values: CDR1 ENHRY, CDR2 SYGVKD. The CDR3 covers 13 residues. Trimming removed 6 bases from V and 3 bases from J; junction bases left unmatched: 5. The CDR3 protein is CAIREGQVYEQYF. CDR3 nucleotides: TGTGCCATCAGGGAAGGACAGGTCTACGAGCAGTACTTC.

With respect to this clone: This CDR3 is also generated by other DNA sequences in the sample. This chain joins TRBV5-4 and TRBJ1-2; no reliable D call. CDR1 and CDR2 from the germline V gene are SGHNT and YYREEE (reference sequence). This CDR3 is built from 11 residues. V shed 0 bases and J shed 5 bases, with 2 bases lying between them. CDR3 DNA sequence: TGTGCCAGCAGCTTGGGATATGGCTACACCTTC. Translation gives CASSLGYGYTF.

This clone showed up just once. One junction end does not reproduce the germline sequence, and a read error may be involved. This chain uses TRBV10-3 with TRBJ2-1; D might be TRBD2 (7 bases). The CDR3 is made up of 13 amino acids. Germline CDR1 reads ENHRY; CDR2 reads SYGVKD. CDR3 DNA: TGCAGATCCCGGGGGGCCGGTTACGATGAGCAGTTCTTC. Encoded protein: CRSRGAGYDEQFF.

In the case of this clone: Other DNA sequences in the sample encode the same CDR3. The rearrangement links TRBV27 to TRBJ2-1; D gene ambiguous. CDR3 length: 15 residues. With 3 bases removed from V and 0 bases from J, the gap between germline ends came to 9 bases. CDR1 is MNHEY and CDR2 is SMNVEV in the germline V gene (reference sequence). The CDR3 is CASSLGLSSYNEQFF. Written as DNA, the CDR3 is TGTGCCAGCAGTTTGGGCCTGAGCTCCTACAATGAGCAGTTCTTC.

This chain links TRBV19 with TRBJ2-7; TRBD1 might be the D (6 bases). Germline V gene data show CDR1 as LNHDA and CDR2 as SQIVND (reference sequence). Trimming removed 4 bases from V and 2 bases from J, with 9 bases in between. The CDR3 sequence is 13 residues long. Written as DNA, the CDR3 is TGTGCCAGTAGTACAGGGGCCCCCTACGAGCAGTACTTC. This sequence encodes CASSTGAPYEQYF.